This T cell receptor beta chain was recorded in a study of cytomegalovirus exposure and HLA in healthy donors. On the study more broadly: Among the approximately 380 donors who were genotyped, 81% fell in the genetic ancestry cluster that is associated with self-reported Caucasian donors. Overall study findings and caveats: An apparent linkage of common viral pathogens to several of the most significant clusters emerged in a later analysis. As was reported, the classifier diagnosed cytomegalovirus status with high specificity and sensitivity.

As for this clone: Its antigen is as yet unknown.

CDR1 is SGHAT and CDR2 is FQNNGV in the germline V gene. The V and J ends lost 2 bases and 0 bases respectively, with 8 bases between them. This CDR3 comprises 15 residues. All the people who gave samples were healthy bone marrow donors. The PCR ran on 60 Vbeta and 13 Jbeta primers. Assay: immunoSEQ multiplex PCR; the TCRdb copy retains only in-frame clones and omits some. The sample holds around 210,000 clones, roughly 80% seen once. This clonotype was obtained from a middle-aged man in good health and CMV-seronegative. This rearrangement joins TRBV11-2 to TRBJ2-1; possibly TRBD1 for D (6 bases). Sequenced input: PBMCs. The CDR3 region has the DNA TGTGCCAGCAGCTTAACGGACAGCTCCTACAATGAGCAGTTCTTC. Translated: CASSLTDSSYNEQFF.